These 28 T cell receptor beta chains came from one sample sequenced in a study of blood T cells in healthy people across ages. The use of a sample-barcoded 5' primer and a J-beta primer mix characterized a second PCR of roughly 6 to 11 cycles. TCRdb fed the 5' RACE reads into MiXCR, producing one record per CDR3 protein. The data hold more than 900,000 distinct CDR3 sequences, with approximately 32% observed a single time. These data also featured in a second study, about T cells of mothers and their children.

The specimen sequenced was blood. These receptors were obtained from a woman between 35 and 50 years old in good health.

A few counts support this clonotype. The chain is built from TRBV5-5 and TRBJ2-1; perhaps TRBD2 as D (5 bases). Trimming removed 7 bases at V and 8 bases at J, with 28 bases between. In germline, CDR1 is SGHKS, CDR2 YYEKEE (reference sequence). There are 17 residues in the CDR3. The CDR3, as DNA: TGTGCCAGCGACCCGTCGACCGGGATCTCGGTCCCGCATGAGCAGTTCTTC. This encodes CASDPSTGISVPHEQFF.

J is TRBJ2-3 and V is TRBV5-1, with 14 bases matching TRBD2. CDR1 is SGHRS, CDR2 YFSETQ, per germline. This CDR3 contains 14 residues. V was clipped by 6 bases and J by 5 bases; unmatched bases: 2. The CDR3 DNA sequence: TGCGCCAGCACCGGGACTAGCGGGGGAGATACGCAGTATTTT. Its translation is CASTGTSGGDTQYF.

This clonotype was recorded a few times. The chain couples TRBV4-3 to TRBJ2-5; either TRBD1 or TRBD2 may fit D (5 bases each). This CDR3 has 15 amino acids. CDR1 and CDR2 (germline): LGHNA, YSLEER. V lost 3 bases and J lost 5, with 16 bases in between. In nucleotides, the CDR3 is TGCGCCAGCAGCCAGGGGACCAGGAGCGATGAGACCCAGTACTTC. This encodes CASSQGTRSDETQYF.

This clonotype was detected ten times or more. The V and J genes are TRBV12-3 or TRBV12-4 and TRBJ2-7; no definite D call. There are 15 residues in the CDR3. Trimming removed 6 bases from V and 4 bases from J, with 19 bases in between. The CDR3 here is CASSARLKTPYEQYF. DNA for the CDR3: TGTGCCAGCAGCGCTAGATTGAAGACACCGTACGAGCAGTACTTC.

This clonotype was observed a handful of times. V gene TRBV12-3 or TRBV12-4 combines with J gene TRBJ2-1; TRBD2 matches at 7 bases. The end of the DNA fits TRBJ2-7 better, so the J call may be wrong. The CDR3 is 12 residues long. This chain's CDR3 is CASRLAGAEQYF. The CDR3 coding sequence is TGTGCCAGCAGGCTGGCGGGAGCCGAGCAGTACTTC.

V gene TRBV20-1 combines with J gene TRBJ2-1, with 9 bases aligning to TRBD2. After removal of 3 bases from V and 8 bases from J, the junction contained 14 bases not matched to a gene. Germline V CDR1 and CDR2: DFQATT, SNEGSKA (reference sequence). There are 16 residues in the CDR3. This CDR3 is CSASGGTSSVLDEQFF. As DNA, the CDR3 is TGCAGTGCTAGTGGGGGGACTAGCTCTGTCCTCGATGAGCAGTTCTTC.

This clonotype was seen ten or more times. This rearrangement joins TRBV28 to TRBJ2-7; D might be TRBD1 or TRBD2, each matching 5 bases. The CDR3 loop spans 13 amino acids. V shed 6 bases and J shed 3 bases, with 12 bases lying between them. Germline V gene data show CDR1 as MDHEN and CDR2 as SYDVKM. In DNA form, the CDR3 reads TGTGCCAGCAGCTATCGGGGCTTCTACGAGCAGTACTTC. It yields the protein CASSYRGFYEQYF.

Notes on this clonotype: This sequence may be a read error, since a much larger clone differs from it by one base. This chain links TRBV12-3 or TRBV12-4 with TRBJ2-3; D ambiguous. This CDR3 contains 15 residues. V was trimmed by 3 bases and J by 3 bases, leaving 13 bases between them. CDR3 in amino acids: CASSFRKGRTDTQYF. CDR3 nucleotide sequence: TGTGCCAGCAGTTTCCGAAAGGGAAGGACAGATACGCAGTATTTT.

The CDR3 loop reads CASSLLQGWNEQFF. CDR3 coding DNA: TGTGCCAGCAGTTTATTACAGGGATGGAATGAGCAGTTCTTC. V gene TRBV12-3 or TRBV12-4 combines with J gene TRBJ2-1; D perhaps matches TRBD1 (6 bases). V lost 2 bases, J lost 7 bases, and 12 bases lay in between. The CDR3 is 14 amino acids.

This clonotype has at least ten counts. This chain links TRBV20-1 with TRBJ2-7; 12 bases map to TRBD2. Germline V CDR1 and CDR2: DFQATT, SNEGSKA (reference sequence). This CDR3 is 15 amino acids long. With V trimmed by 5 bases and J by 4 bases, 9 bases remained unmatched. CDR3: CSAVSSGGAFYEQYF. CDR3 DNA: TGCAGTGCTGTCTCTAGCGGGGGGGCCTTTTACGAGCAGTACTTC.

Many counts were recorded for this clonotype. The CDR3 coding sequence is TGCGCCAGCAGCCAAGCCCATGTGGAGACCCAGTACTTC. Translation gives CASSQAHVETQYF. This chain uses TRBV4-1 with TRBJ2-5; no reliable D call. This CDR3 is built from 13 residues. V was pared by 1 base and J by 5 bases, with 8 bases between. CDR1 MGHRA and CDR2 YSYEKL come from the germline V gene.

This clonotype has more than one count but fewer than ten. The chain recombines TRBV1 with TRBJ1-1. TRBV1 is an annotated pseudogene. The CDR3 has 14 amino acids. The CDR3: CTSSQYDEQVEAFF. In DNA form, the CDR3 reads TGCACCAGCAGCCAATACGATGAACAGGTAGAAGCTTTCTTT.

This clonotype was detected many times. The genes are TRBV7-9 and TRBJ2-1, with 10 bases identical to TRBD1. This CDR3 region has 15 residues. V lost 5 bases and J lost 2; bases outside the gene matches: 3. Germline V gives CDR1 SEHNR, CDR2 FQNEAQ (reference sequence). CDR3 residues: CASSDGQGAYNEQFF. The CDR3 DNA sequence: TGTGCCAGCAGCGACGGACAGGGGGCCTACAATGAGCAGTTCTTC.

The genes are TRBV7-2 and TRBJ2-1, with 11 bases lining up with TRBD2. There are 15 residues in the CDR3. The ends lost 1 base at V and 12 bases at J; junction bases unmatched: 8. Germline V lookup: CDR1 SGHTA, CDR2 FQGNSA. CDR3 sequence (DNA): TGTGCCAGCAGCTTAGGGGGACTAGCGGTAATGGGGCAGTTCTTC. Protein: CASSLGGLAVMGQFF.

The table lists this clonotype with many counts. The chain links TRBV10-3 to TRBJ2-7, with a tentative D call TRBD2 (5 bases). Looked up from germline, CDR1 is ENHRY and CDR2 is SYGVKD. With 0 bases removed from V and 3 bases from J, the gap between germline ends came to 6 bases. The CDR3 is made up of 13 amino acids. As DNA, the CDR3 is TGTGCCATCAGTGAGTCCGAGGGCTACGAGCAGTACTTC. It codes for CAISESEGYEQYF.

DNA of the CDR3: TGTGCCAGCAGTTACTCTCTGGGGAACACTGAAGCTTTCTTT. Encoded protein: CASSYSLGNTEAFF. This chain uses TRBV6-2 or TRBV6-3 with TRBJ1-1; D uncertain. V was clipped by 0 bases and J by 1 base, with 6 bases between them. Germline CDR1 reads MNHEY; CDR2 reads SVGEGT. The CDR3 totals 14 residues.

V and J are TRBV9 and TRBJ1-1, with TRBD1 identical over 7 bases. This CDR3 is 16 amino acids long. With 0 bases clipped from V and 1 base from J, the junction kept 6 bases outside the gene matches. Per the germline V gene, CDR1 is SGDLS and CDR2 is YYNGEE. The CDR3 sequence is CASSVAPTGQNTEAFF. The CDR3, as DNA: TGTGCCAGCAGCGTAGCTCCGACAGGGCAGAACACTGAAGCTTTCTTT.

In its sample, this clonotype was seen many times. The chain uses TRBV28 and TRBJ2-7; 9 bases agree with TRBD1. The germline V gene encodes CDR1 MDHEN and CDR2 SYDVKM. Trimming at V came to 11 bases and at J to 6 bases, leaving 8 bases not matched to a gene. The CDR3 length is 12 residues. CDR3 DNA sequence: TGTGCCGCGGGACAGGGCAAGACCGAGCAGTACTTC. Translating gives CAAGQGKTEQYF.

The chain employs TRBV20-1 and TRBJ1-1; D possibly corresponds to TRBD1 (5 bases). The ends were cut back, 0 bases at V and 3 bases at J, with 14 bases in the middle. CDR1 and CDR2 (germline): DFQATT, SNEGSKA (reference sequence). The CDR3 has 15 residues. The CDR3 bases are TGCAGTGCTAGAGATCAGGGAGGGAGGTACACTGAAGCTTTCTTT. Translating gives CSARDQGGRYTEAFF.

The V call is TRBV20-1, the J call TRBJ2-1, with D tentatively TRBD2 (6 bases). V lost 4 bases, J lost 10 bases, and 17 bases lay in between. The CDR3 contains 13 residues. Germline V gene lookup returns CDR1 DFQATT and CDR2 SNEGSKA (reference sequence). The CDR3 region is CSAIAVSSYEQFF. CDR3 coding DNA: TGCAGTGCTATAGCGGTTAGCTCCTACGAGCAGTTCTTC.

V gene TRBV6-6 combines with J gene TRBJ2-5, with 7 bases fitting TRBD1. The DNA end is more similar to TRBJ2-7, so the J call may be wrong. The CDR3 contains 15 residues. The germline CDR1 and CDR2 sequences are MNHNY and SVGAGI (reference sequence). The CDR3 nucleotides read TGTGCCAGCAGAGCGACAGGGACCAATACCTACGAGCAGTACTTC. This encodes CASRATGTNTYEQYF.

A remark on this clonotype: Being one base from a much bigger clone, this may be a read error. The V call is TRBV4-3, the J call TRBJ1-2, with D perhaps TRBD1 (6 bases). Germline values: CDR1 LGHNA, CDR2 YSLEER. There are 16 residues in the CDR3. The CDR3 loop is CAGSQDSRQANYGYTF. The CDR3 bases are TGCGCCGGCAGCCAAGATTCTCGACAGGCTAACTATGGCTACACCTTC.

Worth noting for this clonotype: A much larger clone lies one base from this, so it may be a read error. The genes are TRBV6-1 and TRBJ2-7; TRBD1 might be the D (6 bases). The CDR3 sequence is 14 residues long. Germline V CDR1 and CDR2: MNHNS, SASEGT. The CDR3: CAIQGTGIHYERYF. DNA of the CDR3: TGTGCCATTCAGGGGACCGGGATCCACTACGAGCGGTACTTC.

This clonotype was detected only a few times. CDR3 in amino acids: CASSQDSTRSYEQYF. DNA for the CDR3: TGCGCCAGCAGCCAAGATTCAACCAGGTCATACGAGCAGTACTTC. The chain employs TRBV4-3 and TRBJ2-7; no firm D call. CDR1 is LGHNA, CDR2 YSLEER, per germline. The length of the CDR3 is 15 residues. V lost 0 bases, J lost 4 bases, and 13 bases lay in between.

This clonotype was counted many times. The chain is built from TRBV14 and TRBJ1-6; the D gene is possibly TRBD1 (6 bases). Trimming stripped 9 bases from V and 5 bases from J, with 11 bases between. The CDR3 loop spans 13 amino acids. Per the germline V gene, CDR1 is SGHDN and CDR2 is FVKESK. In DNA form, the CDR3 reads TGTGCCAGTAGACAGGTCGATAATTCACCCCTCCACTTT. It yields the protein CASRQVDNSPLHF.

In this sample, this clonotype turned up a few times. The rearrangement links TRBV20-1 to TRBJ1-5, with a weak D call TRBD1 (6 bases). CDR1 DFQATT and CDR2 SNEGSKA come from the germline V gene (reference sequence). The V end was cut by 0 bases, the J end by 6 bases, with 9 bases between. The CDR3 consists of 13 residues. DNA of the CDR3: TGCAGTGCTAGAGATGGGGGGGCTCAGCCCCAGCATTTT. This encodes CSARDGGAQPQHF.

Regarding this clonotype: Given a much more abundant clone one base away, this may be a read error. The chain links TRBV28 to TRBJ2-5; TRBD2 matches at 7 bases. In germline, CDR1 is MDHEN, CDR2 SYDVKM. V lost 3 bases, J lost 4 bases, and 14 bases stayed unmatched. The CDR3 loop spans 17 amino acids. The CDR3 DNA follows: TGTGCCAGCAGTTTTTTTAACCTAGCGGCGGGGCGAGAGACCCAGTACTTC. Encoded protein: CASSFFNLAAGRETQYF.

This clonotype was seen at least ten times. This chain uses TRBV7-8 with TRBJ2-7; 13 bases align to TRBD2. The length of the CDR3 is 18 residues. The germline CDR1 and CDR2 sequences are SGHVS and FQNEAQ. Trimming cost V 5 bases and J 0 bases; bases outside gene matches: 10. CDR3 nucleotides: TGTGCCAGCAGCCCCCCGGGACTAGCGGGACAAAGCTCCTACGAGCAGTACTTC. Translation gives CASSPPGLAGQSSYEQYF.